This T cell receptor beta chain was sequenced in a study of CD8+CD57+ T cells in acquired aplastic anemia. Study-wide background: Sorted CD4+ and CD8+ cells yielded around 3 ug of DNA on average. Broader study findings: There were roughly 28 CD8+ CDR3 sequences that occurred in both patients and controls.

The use of genomic DNA as template underpinned the TCR beta VDJ and CDR3 profiling. TCRdb re-called the reads with MiXCR, one entry per CDR3 protein. This table holds hundreds of thousands of distinct CDR3 sequences, over 40% found once. For sequencing, patients were chosen who had shown expansion of CD8+CD57+ cells by flow cytometry. This clonotype occurred many times. The target antigen is unknown. The germline V gene encodes CDR1 SGHTS and CDR2 YDEGEE. The V segment lost 0 bases and the J segment 3 bases; nucleotides outside the gene matches: 10. This CDR3 is built from 17 residues. The receptor was derived from a human donor with aplastic anemia. The chain links TRBV5-8 to TRBJ1-1; 8 nucleotides align to TRBD1. Sequences were obtained from sorted CD4+, CD8+, or CD8+CD57+ T cells (not recorded which) from PBMCs. CDR3 DNA sequence: TGTGCCAGCAGCTTGGAGGTTCAGGGGGCAAGGGACACTGAAGCTTTCTTT. This codes for CASSLEVQGARDTEAFF.